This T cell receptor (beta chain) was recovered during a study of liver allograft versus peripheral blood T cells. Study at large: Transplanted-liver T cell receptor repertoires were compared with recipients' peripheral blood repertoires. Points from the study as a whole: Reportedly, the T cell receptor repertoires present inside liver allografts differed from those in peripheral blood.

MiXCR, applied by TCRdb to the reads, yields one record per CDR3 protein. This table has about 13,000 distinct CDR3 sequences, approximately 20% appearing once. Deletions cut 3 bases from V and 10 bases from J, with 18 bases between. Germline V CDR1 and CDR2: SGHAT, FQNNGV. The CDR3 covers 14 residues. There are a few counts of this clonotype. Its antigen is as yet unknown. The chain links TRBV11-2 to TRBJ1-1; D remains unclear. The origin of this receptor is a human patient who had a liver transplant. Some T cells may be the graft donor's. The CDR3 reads CASSFRIRALRAFF. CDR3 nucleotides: TGTGCCAGCAGCTTTAGGATACGGGCTTTGCGAGCTTTCTTT. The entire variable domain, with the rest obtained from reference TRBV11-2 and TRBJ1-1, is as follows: EAGVAQSPRYKIIEKRQSVAFWCNPISGHATLYWYQQILGQGPKLLIQFQNNGVVDDSQLPKDRFSAERLKGVDSTLKIQPAKLEDSAVYLCASSFRIRALRAFFGQGTRLTVV.